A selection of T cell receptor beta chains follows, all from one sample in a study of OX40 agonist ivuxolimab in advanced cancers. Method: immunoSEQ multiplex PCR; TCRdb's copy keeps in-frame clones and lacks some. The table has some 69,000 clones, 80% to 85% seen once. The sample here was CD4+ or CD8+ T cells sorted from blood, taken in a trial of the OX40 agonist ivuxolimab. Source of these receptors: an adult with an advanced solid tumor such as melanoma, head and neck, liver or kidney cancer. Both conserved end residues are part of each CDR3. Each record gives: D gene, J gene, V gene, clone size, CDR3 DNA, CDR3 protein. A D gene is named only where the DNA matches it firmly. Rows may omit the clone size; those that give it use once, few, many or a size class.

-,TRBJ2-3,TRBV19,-,TGTGCCAGTAGTAGTTCCCGGCAGGATACGCAGTATTTT,CASSSSRQDTQYF
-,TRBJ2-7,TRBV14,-,TGTGCCAGCAGCCAAGGAGGGGATCCTGCTTCCTACGAGCAGTACTTC,CASSQGGDPASYEQYF
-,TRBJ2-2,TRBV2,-,TGTGCCAGCAGCGGGACTTTTTTCACCGGGGAGCTGTTTTTT,CASSGTFFTGELFF
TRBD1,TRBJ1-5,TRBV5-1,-,TGCGCCAGCAGCTTAACAGGGGCAGGGAATCAGCCCCAGCATTTT,CASSLTGAGNQPQHF
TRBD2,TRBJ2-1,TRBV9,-,TGTGCCAGCAGCGGACTAGCGGGGGGGTCCTTCTCCTACAATGAGCAGTTCTTC,CASSGLAGGSFSYNEQFF
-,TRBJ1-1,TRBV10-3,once,TGTGCCATCAGTGAAACGGCGTTGAACACTGAAGCTTTCTTT,CAISETALNTEAFF
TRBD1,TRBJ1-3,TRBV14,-,TGTGCCAGCAGCCTCCCCGGGACAGGGTTGATGACCATATATTTT,CASSLPGTGLMTIYF
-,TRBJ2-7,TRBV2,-,TGTGCCAGCCGGACAACCACCTACGAGCAGTACTTC,CASRTTTYEQYF
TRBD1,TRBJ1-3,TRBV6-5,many,TGTGCCAGCAGTCCCTCGGGGACAGGGGGAAACACCATATATTTT,CASSPSGTGGNTIYF
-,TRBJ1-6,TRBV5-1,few,TGCGCCAGCAGCTTGGAAGGGGCTCGAAATTCACCCCTCCACTTT,CASSLEGARNSPLHF
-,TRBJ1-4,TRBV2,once,TGTGCCAGCAGTGGGGCAGGGAGACTTGCAAAACTGTTTTTT,CASSGAGRLAKLFF
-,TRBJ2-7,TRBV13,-,TGTGCCAGCAGCCCAGGGCGGGGACAGCTCTACGAGCAGTACTTC,CASSPGRGQLYEQYF
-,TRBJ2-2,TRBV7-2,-,TGTGCCAGCAGCTCCGGGGGGCCGGTTTCCGGGGAGCTGTTTTTT,CASSSGGPVSGELFF
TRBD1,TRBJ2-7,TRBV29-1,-,TGCAGCGCTGGGATGAGGGGACAGGGGTCCGAGCAGTACTTC,CSAGMRGQGSEQYF
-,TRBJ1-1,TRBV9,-,TGTGCCAGCAGCGGAAGAATGGGGACTGAAGCTTTCTTT,CASSGRMGTEAFF
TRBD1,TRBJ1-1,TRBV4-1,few,TGCGCCAGCAGCGACCACAGGGGGGGGACTGAAGCTTTCTTT,CASSDHRGGTEAFF
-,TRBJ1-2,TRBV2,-,TGTGCCAGCAGGAGGCCGGTGGGGGGGGCCTATGGCTACACCTTC,CASRRPVGGAYGYTF
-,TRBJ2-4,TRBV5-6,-,TGTGCCAGCAGCTCTTACAGGGTCGCCAAAAACATTCAGTACTTC,CASSSYRVAKNIQYF
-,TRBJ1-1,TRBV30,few,TGTGCCTGGGGGAGTACAGGGTACTCTGAAGCTTTCTTT,CAWGSTGYSEAFF
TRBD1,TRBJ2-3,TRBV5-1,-,TGCGCCAGCAGTAGAACCGGGACAGGGACCACAGATACGCAGTATTTT,CASSRTGTGTTDTQYF
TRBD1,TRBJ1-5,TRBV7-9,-,TGTGCCAGCGCTAAGGTAGCGGCAGGGGGCGCTCAGCCCCAGCATTTT,CASAKVAAGGAQPQHF
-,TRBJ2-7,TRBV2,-,TGTGCCAGCAGTTACAACAGGGACGAGCAGTACTTC,CASSYNRDEQYF
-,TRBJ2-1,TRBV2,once,TGTGCCAGCAGTGGCCAGGGCCGGTCCTACAATGAGCAGTTCTTC,CASSGQGRSYNEQFF
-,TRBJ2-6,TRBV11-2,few,TGTGCCAGCAGAACCCGAGGGGTACCTGGGGCCAACGTCCTGACTTTC,CASRTRGVPGANVLTF
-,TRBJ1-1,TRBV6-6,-,TGTGCCAGCAGTTACGAGGGGCTGGGGAGGAACACTGAAGCTTTCTTT,CASSYEGLGRNTEAFF
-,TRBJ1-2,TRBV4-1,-,TGCGCCAGCAGCCAATTTGACGGACTCTATGGCTACACCTTC,CASSQFDGLYGYTF
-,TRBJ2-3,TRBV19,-,TGTGCCAGTAGTACCCGGGGGCCGAGAACGCAGTATTTT,CASSTRGPRTQYF
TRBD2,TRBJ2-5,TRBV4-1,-,TGCGCCAGCAGCCAAGATCTTAGGGCTAGCGGGTTGCAAGAGACCCAGTACTTC,CASSQDLRASGLQETQYF
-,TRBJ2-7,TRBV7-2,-,TGTGCCAGCAGCCAGACGACCGTATACGAGCAGTACTTC,CASSQTTVYEQYF
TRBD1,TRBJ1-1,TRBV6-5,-,TGTGCCAGCAGTGGGGGGGACAGGTGGGACACTGAAGCTTTCTTT,CASSGGDRWDTEAFF
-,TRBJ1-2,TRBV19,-,TGTGCCAGTACCAAATCCTTGGGGACTAACTATGGCTACACCTTC,CASTKSLGTNYGYTF
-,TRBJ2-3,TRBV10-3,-,TGTGCCATCAGTGAGTCGAGAACCCGCACAGATACGCAGTATTTT,CAISESRTRTDTQYF
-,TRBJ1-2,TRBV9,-,TGTGCCAGCAGCAACCGACAGGAACTGAACTATGGCTACACCTTC,CASSNRQELNYGYTF
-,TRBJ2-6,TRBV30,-,TGTGCCTCCGGGGCCGCCTCTGGGGCCAACGTCCTGACTTTC,CASGAASGANVLTF
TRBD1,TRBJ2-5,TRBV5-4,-,TGTGCCAGCCGCCGGACAGGGGTCGAGACCCAGTACTTC,CASRRTGVETQYF
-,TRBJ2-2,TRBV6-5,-,TGTGCCAGCAGCCCCCGGTTCGCGGGCACCGGGGAGCTGTTTTTT,CASSPRFAGTGELFF
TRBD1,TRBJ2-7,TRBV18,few,TGTGCCAGCTCTATCGGGACAGGGGGCTACGAGCAGTACTTC,CASSIGTGGYEQYF
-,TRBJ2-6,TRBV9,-,TGTGCCAGCTGCCTCAAACAAAGTCGGGCCAACGTCCTGACTTTC,CASCLKQSRANVLTF
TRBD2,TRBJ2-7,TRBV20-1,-,TGCAGTGCTAGTCGGGGGGTCGAGCAGTACTTC,CSASRGVEQYF
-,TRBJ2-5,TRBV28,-,TGTGCCAGCATGACGGACCTCGGGGCCCAGTACTTC,CASMTDLGAQYF
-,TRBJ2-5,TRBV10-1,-,TGCGCCAGCAGTGGTGGGACCCAAGAGACCCAGTACTTC,CASSGGTQETQYF
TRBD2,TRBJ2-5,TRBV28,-,TGTGCCAGCAGGCCGGGACTAGCGCCTGGGACCCAGTACTTC,CASRPGLAPGTQYF
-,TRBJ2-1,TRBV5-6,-,TGTGCCAGCAGCTATACCGGGCGTCCCCGGGAGCAGTTCTTC,CASSYTGRPREQFF
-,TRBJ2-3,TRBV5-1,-,TGCGCCAGCAGCTTGCTGGTTTTCACAGATACGCAGTATTTT,CASSLLVFTDTQYF
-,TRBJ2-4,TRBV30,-,TGTGCCTGGAGTGTAAGCGGAGGGGTGGGCATTCAGTACTTC,CAWSVSGGVGIQYF
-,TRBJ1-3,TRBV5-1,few,TGCGCCAGCAGCTTGACAGCCGGAAACACCATATATTTT,CASSLTAGNTIYF